The 16 T cell receptor beta chains given below trace back to one sample, sequenced in a study of OX40 agonist ivuxolimab in advanced cancers. The method was immunoSEQ multiplex PCR; TCRdb's version includes in-frame clones alone and lacks a portion of them. The data contain approximately 100,000 clones, roughly nine tenths of them singletons. The sample was CD4+ or CD8+ T cells sorted from blood, taken in a trial of the OX40 agonist ivuxolimab. Every receptor here comes from an adult with an advanced solid tumor such as melanoma, head and neck, liver or kidney cancer.

V gene TRBV11-2 combines with J gene TRBJ2-3, with D possibly matching TRBD1 (5 bases). This CDR3 has 13 residues. Per the germline V gene, CDR1 is SGHAT and CDR2 is FQNNGV. V dropped 0 bases and J dropped 5 bases, with 6 bases sitting between them. In DNA form, the CDR3 reads TGTGCCAGCAGCTTAGATCAGGGAGATACGCAGTATTTT. Its protein is CASSLDQGDTQYF.

V usage is TRBV4-3 and J usage is TRBJ1-1, with unresolved D. V lost 0 bases, J lost 6 bases, and 11 bases lay in between. The CDR3 spans 14 residues. Germline V lookup: CDR1 LGHNA, CDR2 YSLEER. CDR3 amino acids: CASSQEPGSAEAFF. The CDR3 DNA is TGCGCCAGCAGCCAAGAACCGGGATCGGCTGAAGCTTTCTTT.

This clone was detected only once. The V call is TRBV7-9, the J call TRBJ1-3; 7 bases match TRBD1. Per the germline V gene, CDR1 is SEHNR and CDR2 is FQNEAQ (reference sequence). The CDR3 is made up of 16 amino acids. Trimming took 3 bases from V and 2 from J; bases not matched to a gene: 7. The CDR3 nucleotides are TGTGCCAGCAGCTTGTGGGACAGCCTCACTGGAAACACCATATATTTT. Protein product: CASSLWDSLTGNTIYF.

The V and J genes are TRBV5-1 and TRBJ2-3; 11 nucleotides agree with TRBD2. The V and J ends lost 2 bases and 1 base, in that order; junction bases with no gene match: 3. This CDR3 has 16 residues. Per germline, CDR1 SGHRS and CDR2 YFSETQ. As DNA, the CDR3 is TGCGCCAGCAGCTTTATGACTAGCGGGGGCACAGATACGCAGTATTTT. It translates to CASSFMTSGGTDTQYF.

The rearrangement links TRBV10-3 to TRBJ1-5, with unresolved D. This CDR3 region has 12 residues. Trimming shortened V by 4 bases and J by 5 bases, and 6 bases separated the two germline ends. Germline CDR1 and CDR2: ENHRY and SYGVKD. In DNA form, the CDR3 reads TGTGCCATCAGTGGGGTGGATCAGCCCCAGCATTTT. Translation gives CAISGVDQPQHF.

The CDR3 spells CASSYSRTGTYEQYF. CDR3 nucleotide sequence: TGTGCCAGCAGTTACTCCCGGACGGGTACCTACGAGCAGTACTTC. The rearrangement joins TRBV6-5 to TRBJ2-7; no definite D call. The CDR3 covers 15 residues. Germline CDR1 reads MNHEY; CDR2 reads SVGAGI. Trimming took 0 bases from V and 2 from J, leaving 11 bases between them.

The V call is TRBV11-3, the J call TRBJ2-5, with D tentatively TRBD2 (5 bases). The CDR3 loop spans 15 amino acids. V was shortened by 5 bases and J by 1 base, with 14 bases between the two germline ends. CDR1 is SGHNT, CDR2 YENEEA, per germline. The CDR3 nucleotides are TGTGCCAGCAGCCACTCCGGACGGGGCCAAGAGACCCAGTACTTC. Protein: CASSHSGRGQETQYF.

The table lists this clone with a count of one. This chain uses TRBV10-1 with TRBJ2-1; 8 nucleotides match TRBD1. J gave up 7 bases and V 2 bases, and 4 bases lay outside the gene matches. CDR1 WNHNN and CDR2 SYGVQD come from the germline V gene (reference sequence). This CDR3 has 14 residues. The CDR3 protein is CASSEPNRGNEQFF. As DNA, the CDR3 is TGCGCCAGCAGTGAGCCCAACAGGGGGAATGAGCAGTTCTTC.

The V and J genes are TRBV6-5 and TRBJ1-1; 8 bases are shared with TRBD1. This CDR3 is 12 amino acids long. Germline assignment: CDR1 MNHEY and CDR2 SVGAGI. V trimming: 5 bases; J trimming: 12 bases; junction bases outside the gene matches: 8. The CDR3 nucleotides read TGTGCCAGCAGTCCCAGGACAGGGCGAACTTTCTTT. Translated, it gives CASSPRTGRTFF.

This chain joins TRBV11-2 and TRBJ1-4; D possibly corresponds to TRBD1 (5 bases). Per the germline V gene, CDR1 is SGHAT and CDR2 is FQNNGV. This CDR3 has 14 amino acids. V shed 3 bases and J shed 5 bases, with 10 bases lying between them. This CDR3 is CASSFGGINEKLFF. CDR3 sequence (DNA): TGTGCCAGCAGCTTCGGGGGGATCAATGAAAAACTGTTTTTT.

CDR3 loop: CASSYSGGINNEQFF. The CDR3 DNA is TGTGCCAGCAGTTACTCCGGGGGAATCAACAATGAGCAGTTCTTC. The rearrangement links TRBV6-6 to TRBJ2-1, with D possibly matching TRBD2 (6 bases). The germline V gene encodes CDR1 MNHNY and CDR2 SVGAGI (reference sequence). The CDR3 covers 15 residues. With 0 bases removed from V and 5 bases from J, the gap between germline ends came to 11 bases.

The CDR3 nucleotides are TGTGCCATCCGACGACAGGGAAGCACAGATACGCAGTATTTT. The encoded protein is CAIRRQGSTDTQYF. The gene calls are TRBV7-9 and TRBJ2-3; 7 bases match TRBD1. V lost 10 bases and J lost 0; bases outside the gene matches: 7. The CDR3 extends over 14 amino acids. Germline loops: CDR1 SEHNR, CDR2 FQNEAQ (reference sequence).

CDR3 sequence (DNA): TGTGCCAGCGACAGGGAGAAGGAAAAACTGTTTTTT. Residues: CASDREKEKLFF. V and J are TRBV2 and TRBJ1-4, with TRBD1 matching over 7 bases. Germline V gene sequence: CDR1 SNHLY, CDR2 FYNNEI. V shed 8 bases, J shed 8 bases, and the junction held 5 bases outside the gene matches. The CDR3 consists of 12 residues.

J is TRBJ1-2 and V is TRBV6-5, with TRBD1 as a possible D gene (5 bases). Germline CDR1 is MNHEY and CDR2 is SVGAGI. This CDR3 has 13 amino acids. Deletions cut 5 bases from V and 1 base from J, with 8 bases between. CDR3 sequence reads: CASSATVNYGYTF. The CDR3 DNA reads TGTGCCAGCAGTGCGACAGTTAACTATGGCTACACCTTC.

The V and J genes are TRBV15 and TRBJ1-2; unclear D gene. Germline V gives CDR1 LNHNV, CDR2 YYDKDF (reference sequence). V lost 3 bases and J 2 bases, leaving 19 bases between the germline ends. The CDR3 has 17 amino acids. The CDR3, as DNA: TGTGCCACCAGCAGCACCAGGATGAGGGCGGAGAACTATGGCTACACCTTC. Its protein is CATSSTRMRAENYGYTF.

V and J are TRBV18 and TRBJ1-1, with a possible D match to TRBD1 (6 bases). The germline CDR1 and CDR2 sequences are KGHSH and LQKENI. Trimming removed 4 bases from V and 6 bases from J, with 12 bases in between. The CDR3 totals 13 residues. For the CDR3, the DNA is TGTGCCAGCTCACTAGGGACATGGTCTGAAGCTTTCTTT. This gives the protein CASSLGTWSEAFF.